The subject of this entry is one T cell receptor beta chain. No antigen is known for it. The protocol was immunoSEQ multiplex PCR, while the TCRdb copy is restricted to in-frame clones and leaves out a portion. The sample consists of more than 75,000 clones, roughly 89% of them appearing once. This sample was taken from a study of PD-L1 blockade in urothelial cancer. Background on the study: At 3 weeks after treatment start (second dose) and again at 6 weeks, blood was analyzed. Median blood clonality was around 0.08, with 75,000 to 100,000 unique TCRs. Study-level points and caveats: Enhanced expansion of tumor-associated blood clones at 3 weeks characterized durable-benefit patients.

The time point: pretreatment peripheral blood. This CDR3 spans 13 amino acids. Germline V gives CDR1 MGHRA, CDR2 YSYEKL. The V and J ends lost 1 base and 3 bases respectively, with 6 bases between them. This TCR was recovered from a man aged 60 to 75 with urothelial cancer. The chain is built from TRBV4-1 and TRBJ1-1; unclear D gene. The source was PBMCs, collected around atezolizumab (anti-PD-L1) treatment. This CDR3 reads CASSQGAYTEAFF. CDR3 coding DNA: TGCGCCAGCAGCCAAGGGGCCTACACTGAAGCTTTCTTT.